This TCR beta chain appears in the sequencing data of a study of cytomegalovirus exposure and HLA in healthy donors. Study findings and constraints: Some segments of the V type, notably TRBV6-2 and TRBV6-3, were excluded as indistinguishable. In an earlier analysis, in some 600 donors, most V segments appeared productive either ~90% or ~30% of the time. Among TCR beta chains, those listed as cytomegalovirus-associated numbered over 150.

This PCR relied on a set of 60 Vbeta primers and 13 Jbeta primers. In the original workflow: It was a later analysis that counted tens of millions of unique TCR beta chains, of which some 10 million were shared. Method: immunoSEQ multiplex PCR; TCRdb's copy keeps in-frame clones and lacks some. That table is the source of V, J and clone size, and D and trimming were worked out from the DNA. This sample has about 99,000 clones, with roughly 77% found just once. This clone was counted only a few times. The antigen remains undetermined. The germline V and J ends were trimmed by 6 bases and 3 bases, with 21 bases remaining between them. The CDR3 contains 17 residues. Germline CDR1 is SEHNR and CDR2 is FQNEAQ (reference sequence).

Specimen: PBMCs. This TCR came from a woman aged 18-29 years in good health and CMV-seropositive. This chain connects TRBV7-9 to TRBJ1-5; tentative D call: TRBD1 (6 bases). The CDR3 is CASRSYKGVEDNQPQHF. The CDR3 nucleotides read TGTGCCAGCAGATCTTATAAGGGGGTTGAGGACAATCAGCCCCAGCATTTT.